The 16 T cell receptor beta chains listed next were all sequenced from one sample in a study of blood T cell repertoires in COVID-19. TCRdb's copy holds only in-frame clones and misses some; the assay was immunoSEQ multiplex PCR. The sample records fewer than 80,000 clones, roughly 90% being singletons. Sequencing was carried out using peripheral blood. Receptors originate from a human donor in a cohort sampled during active COVID-19.

The chain recombines TRBV9 with TRBJ2-3; 7 positions agree with TRBD2. Per germline, CDR1 SGDLS and CDR2 YYNGEE. The trim removed 5 bases at V and 6 bases at J, leaving 30 bases unmatched. The CDR3 is 21 amino acids. This chain's CDR3 is CASSLREGSTVAGLPYDTQYF. The CDR3 bases are TGTGCCAGCAGTCTTAGGGAGGGCTCCACGGTAGCGGGCCTGCCTTATGATACGCAGTATTTT. The full variable domain, rest sourced from reference TRBV9 and TRBJ2-3, is DSGVTQTPKHLITATGQRVTLRCSPRSGDLSVYWYQQSLDQGLQFLIQYYNGEERAKGNILERFSAQQFPDLHSELNLSSLELGDSALYFCASSLREGSTVAGLPYDTQYFGPGTRLTVL.

The genes are TRBV7-2 and TRBJ2-1, with D maybe TRBD1 (6 bases). Trimming pared 5 bases from V and 6 bases from J, leaving 11 bases between. Germline V CDR1 and CDR2: SGHTA, FQGNSA. The CDR3 is 13 amino acids. The CDR3 DNA sequence: TGTGCCAGCAGCCAAGTACAGGGCAATGAGCAGTTCTTC. It is translated as CASSQVQGNEQFF.

This clone showed up just a few times. The gene calls are TRBV18 and TRBJ1-1; no firm D call. CDR1 KGHSH and CDR2 LQKENI come from the germline V gene. Trimming shortened V by 4 bases and J by 3 bases, and 12 bases separated the two germline ends. This CDR3 region has 14 residues. This CDR3 reads CASSRVPRDTEAFF. In DNA form, the CDR3 reads TGTGCCAGCTCACGGGTCCCGAGGGACACTGAAGCTTTCTTT.

The chain links TRBV5-1 to TRBJ2-2, with D possibly matching TRBD2 (6 bases). Germline CDR1 is SGHRS and CDR2 is YFSETQ. V lost 1 base to trimming and J lost 6 bases, with 10 bases between them. This CDR3 is 14 amino acids long. The CDR3, as DNA: TGCGCCAGCAGCTTGATTGGGGAGGCCGGGGAGCTGTTTTTT. Its translation is CASSLIGEAGELFF.

V usage is TRBV19 and J usage is TRBJ1-2, with 7 positions matching TRBD1. Trimming removed 11 bases from V and 1 base from J; junction bases left unmatched: 7. The CDR3 is 13 amino acids. Germline assignment: CDR1 LNHDA and CDR2 SQIVND (reference sequence). The chain's CDR3 is CASRQGLNYGYTF. DNA of the CDR3: TGTGCCTCCCGACAGGGCCTTAACTATGGCTACACCTTC. The full variable domain, its missing parts supplied by reference TRBV19 and TRBJ1-2, is DGGITQSPKYLFRKEGQNVTLSCEQNLNHDAMYWYRQDPGQGLRLIYYSQIVNDFQKGDIAEGYSVSREKKESFPLTVTSAQKNPTAFYLCASRQGLNYGYTFGSGTRLTVV.

The chain carries TRBV10-2 and TRBJ2-3; possible D gene TRBD1, 6 bases. The germline V gene encodes CDR1 WSHSY and CDR2 SAAADI. V was cut by 8 bases and J by 3 bases, with 12 bases left in between. The CDR3 runs 13 residues. The CDR3 nucleotides read TGCGCCAGCGGCAGGGGCAGGACAGATACGCAGTATTTT. Translation gives CASGRGRTDTQYF.

This chain joins TRBV5-1 and TRBJ1-5; D ambiguous. This CDR3 has 15 residues. Germline V gives CDR1 SGHRS, CDR2 YFSETQ. With 4 bases removed from V and 4 bases from J, the gap between germline ends came to 15 bases. The CDR3 DNA follows: TGCGCCAGCAGCCCTACGCCTTTAATTAATCAGCCCCAGCATTTT. As protein: CASSPTPLINQPQHF.

The chain employs TRBV5-4 and TRBJ2-3, with D uncertain. V was shortened by 6 bases and J by 0 bases, with 8 bases between the two germline ends. The CDR3 loop spans 13 amino acids. Germline V gives CDR1 SGHNT, CDR2 YYREEE (reference sequence). The CDR3 nucleotides are TGTGCCAGCACACCTAATAGCACAGATACGCAGTATTTT. Its protein is CASTPNSTDTQYF.

There are a few counts of this clone. J is TRBJ1-5 and V is TRBV6-5, with D perhaps TRBD1 (5 bases). This CDR3 has 16 amino acids. Trimming took 4 bases from V and 4 from J, leaving 17 bases between them. Germline V gene data show CDR1 as MNHEY and CDR2 as SVGAGI. Here the CDR3 reads CASSSEGDSYNQPQHF. DNA for the CDR3: TGTGCCAGCAGTTCAGAAGGGGATTCTTATAATCAGCCCCAGCATTTT.

This chain links TRBV11-2 with TRBJ2-7; 11 bases agree with TRBD1. CDR3 length equals 16 residues. Germline values: CDR1 SGHAT, CDR2 FQNNGV. The trim removed 5 bases at V and 3 bases at J, leaving 9 bases unmatched. This chain's CDR3 is CASSLGQGARVYEQYF. The CDR3 nucleotides read TGTGCCAGCAGCCTAGGACAGGGGGCGCGGGTCTACGAGCAGTACTTC.

The J gene is TRBJ2-7, the V gene TRBV10-2, with 9 bases that match TRBD1. J was trimmed by 0 bases and V by 9 bases; bases with no gene match: 3. CDR3 length: 13 residues. The germline CDR1 and CDR2 sequences are WSHSY and SAAADI. The CDR3 here is CASRDRASYEQYF. Written as DNA, the CDR3 is TGCGCCAGTCGGGACAGGGCCTCCTACGAGCAGTACTTC.

A single count supports this clone. The rearrangement joins TRBV27 to TRBJ1-2; 9 bases are shared with TRBD1. Germline lookup yields CDR1 MNHEY and CDR2 SMNVEV (reference sequence). CDR3 size: 16 residues. The V gene end was trimmed by 5 bases and the J gene end by 4 bases; junction bases not matched to a gene: 11. In nucleotides, the CDR3 is TGTGCCAGCAGTACCATCCTACAGGGGGCGGCCTATGGCTACACCTTC. This encodes CASSTILQGAAYGYTF.

The V gene is TRBV3-1 (or the pseudogene TRBV3-2), the J gene TRBJ2-1; TRBD2 agrees at 11 bases. After removal of 4 bases from V and 5 bases from J, the junction contained 4 bases not matched to a gene. This CDR3 comprises 15 residues. Germline-derived CDR1 and CDR2 are LGHDT and YNNKEL (reference sequence). CDR3 sequence reads: CASSLAGGPHNEQFF. DNA of the CDR3: TGTGCCAGCAGCCTAGCGGGGGGGCCACACAATGAGCAGTTCTTC.

The V and J genes are TRBV27 and TRBJ2-7; D uncertain. V shed 6 bases and J shed 2 bases, with 20 bases lying between them. CDR3 length: 16 residues. Germline V gene lookup returns CDR1 MNHEY and CDR2 SMNVEV (reference sequence). The CDR3 DNA follows: TGTGCCAGCAGACACGGTGGAGCCACTTACCCCTACGAGCAGTACTTC. Its protein product is CASRHGGATYPYEQYF.

V is TRBV5-4 and J is TRBJ2-7, with 7 bases fitting TRBD2. V lost 0 bases and J lost 7; bases outside the gene matches: 1. From germline, CDR1 is SGHNT and CDR2 YYREEE (reference sequence). This CDR3 contains 12 residues. This CDR3 reads CASSLDSGEQYF. CDR3 coding DNA: TGTGCCAGCAGCTTGGATAGCGGGGAGCAGTACTTC.

The chain employs TRBV7-2 and TRBJ1-2; 8 bases are shared with TRBD1. The CDR3 is 13 amino acids. CDR1 and CDR2 (germline): SGHTA, FQGNSA. Trimming cost V 4 bases and J 7 bases; bases outside gene matches: 5. The CDR3 DNA sequence: TGTGCCAGCAGCTCGACAGGGGTCTCTGGCTACACCTTC. Translating gives CASSSTGVSGYTF.